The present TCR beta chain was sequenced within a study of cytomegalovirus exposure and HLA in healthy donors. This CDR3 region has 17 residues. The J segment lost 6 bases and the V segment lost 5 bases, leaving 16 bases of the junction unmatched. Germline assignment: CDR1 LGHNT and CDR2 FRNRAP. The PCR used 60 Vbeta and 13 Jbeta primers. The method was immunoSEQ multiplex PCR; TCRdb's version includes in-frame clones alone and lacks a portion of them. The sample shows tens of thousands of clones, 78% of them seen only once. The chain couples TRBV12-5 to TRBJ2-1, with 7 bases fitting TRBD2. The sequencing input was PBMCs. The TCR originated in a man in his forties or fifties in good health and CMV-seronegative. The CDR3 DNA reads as TGTGCTAGTGGTCCGGACCGGGGACTACTCATCGCCAATGAGCAGTTCTTC. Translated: CASGPDRGLLIANEQFF.